Given below is one TCR beta chain in context. Read coverage stops 3 residues before the CDR3 terminus; the germline J gene supplies the remainder. This entry comes from a study of T cells in women clearing cervical HPV infection. Measured with immunoSEQ multiplex PCR; TCRdb has only the in-frame clones, and not every one. This repertoire includes about 23,000 clones. V lost 4 bases, J lost 0 bases, and 3 bases lay in between. Germline CDR1 and CDR2: SGHDN and FVKESK. The CDR3 length is 12 residues. The source is a woman between 18 and 70 years old with a cervical HPV16 infection that either progressed to CIN3+ or cleared (not recorded which). Sequences were obtained from blood buffy coat. This chain joins TRBV14 and TRBJ2-5, with D uncertain. Here the CDR3 reads CASSPNQETQYF. The CDR3 DNA, read in part, is TGTGCCAGCAGCCCAAACCAAGAGACC. Full variable domain (missing parts from reference TRBV14 and TRBJ2-5): EAGVTQFPSHSVIEKGQTVTLRCDPISGHDNLYWYRRVMGKEIKFLLHFVKESKQDESGMPNNRFLAERTGGTYSTLKVQPAELEDSGVYFCASSPNQETQYFGPGTRLLVL.